The sequence of this T cell receptor (beta chain) was determined in a study of blood T cell repertoires in COVID-19. Study-level background: Sites in the United States, Italy and Spain provided acute and convalescent COVID-19 samples.

Per the study methods: Researchers report that nucleated cell counts were estimated from reference gene primer amplification. Libraries were prepared by immunoSEQ multiplex PCR; TCRdb keeps only in-frame clonotypes and omits some of them. The V and J calls and clone size were taken over from that table, and D and trimming were inferred from the DNA. The repertoire has under 350,000 clones, 80% to 90% of them found once; the top ten carry about 4.2%. The CDR3 contains 15 residues. Germline-derived CDR1 and CDR2 are SGHTA and FQGNSA. The V and J ends lost 2 bases and 4 bases respectively, with 14 bases between them. The study drew participants aged about 18 to 90 years from 24 US areas.

The TCR comes from a woman between 40 and 50 years old with acute COVID-19. What was sequenced was PBMCs or T cells enriched from blood (not recorded which). This chain links TRBV7-2 with TRBJ1-2; possible D gene TRBD1, 6 bases. CDR3 amino acids: CASSLNRVSLYGYTF. The CDR3 DNA is TGTGCCAGCAGCTTAAACAGGGTCTCCCTCTATGGCTACACCTTC. The whole variable domain, filled in from reference TRBV7-2 and TRBJ1-2, reads GAGVSQSPSNKVTEKGKDVELRCDPISGHTALYWYRQSLGQGLEFLIYFQGNSAPDKSGLPSDRFSAERTGGSVSTLTIQRTQQEDSAVYLCASSLNRVSLYGYTFGSGTRLTVV.